This T cell receptor (beta chain) was found in a study of tissue T cells after allogeneic stem cell transplantation. Overall study findings and caveats: This small cohort was clinically heterogeneous, and sampling depth was a limitation.

As regards this clone: Its specificity is unknown.

Only in-frame clones appear in the TCRdb table, and some are missing; sequencing was by immunoSEQ multiplex PCR. The table shows about 26,000 clones, with less than 95% occurring only once. Germline assignment: CDR1 LGHDT and CDR2 YNNKEL (reference sequence). With 0 bases removed from V and 3 bases from J, the gap between germline ends came to 14 bases. The CDR3 has 17 residues. The receptor's source is a male donor aged 60 or over who later had graft-versus-host disease after an allogeneic stem cell transplant. Material: blood, obtained before transplantation. The rearrangement links TRBV3-1 (or the pseudogene TRBV3-2) to TRBJ2-2, with D uncertain. As DNA, the CDR3 is TGTGCCAGCAGCCAAGAAAGCTTGGCTCCCGACACCGGGGAGCTGTTTTTT. Translated: CASSQESLAPDTGELFF.